These T cell receptor beta chains were read from a single sample in a study of blood T cell repertoires in COVID-19. TCRdb keeps only in-frame clones here, not all; method: immunoSEQ multiplex PCR. The profile shows about 220,000 clones, around 80% of them singletons. Sequencing input: peripheral blood. The receptor source for this set is an older woman with acute or convalescent COVID-19. Both conserved end residues are part of each CDR3. D genes are given only for firm matches. Size tells how often a clone was seen (once, few, many) or the class of an expanded clone, and some rows leave it out.

CDR3: CASSDRDRAGELFF; DNA: TGTGCCAGCAGTGACCGGGACAGGGCTGGGGAGCTGTTTTTT; size: .; V: TRBV6-1; J: TRBJ2-2; D: TRBD1
CDR3: CASRTPPGQGYGYTF; DNA: TGTGCCAGCAGAACCCCGCCGGGACAGGGATATGGCTACACCTTC; size: .; V: TRBV6-5; J: TRBJ1-2; D: TRBD1
CDR3: CASSGGAGARNYGYTF; DNA: TGCGCCAGCAGCGGGGGGGCAGGGGCCAGAAACTATGGCTACACCTTC; size: .; V: TRBV5-1; J: TRBJ1-2; D: .
CDR3: CASRDSKNIQYF; DNA: TGTGCCAGCCGGGACTCCAAAAACATTCAGTACTTC; size: .; V: TRBV2; J: TRBJ2-4; D: .
CDR3: CASSPRTSGPTDTQYF; DNA: TGTGCCAGCAGCCCGCGGACTAGCGGGCCAACAGATACGCAGTATTTT; size: .; V: TRBV9; J: TRBJ2-3; D: TRBD2
CDR3: CSVEGGGDIRTYEQYF; DNA: TGCAGCGTTGAGGGTGGGGGGGACATTAGGACCTACGAGCAGTACTTC; size: few; V: TRBV29-1; J: TRBJ2-7; D: .
CDR3: CATSDAQGDEKLFF; DNA: TGTGCCACCAGTGATGCGCAGGGGGATGAAAAACTGTTTTTT; size: .; V: TRBV24-1; J: TRBJ1-4; D: TRBD1
CDR3: CASSLGGEAFF; DNA: TGTGCCAGCAGTCTCGGGGGTGAAGCTTTCTTT; size: .; V: TRBV12-3/TRBV12-4; J: TRBJ1-1; D: .
CDR3: CASSLAGGDNSPLHF; DNA: TGCGCCAGCAGCTTGGCGGGGGGCGATAATTCACCCCTCCACTTT; size: .; V: TRBV5-1; J: TRBJ1-6; D: .
CDR3: CASSPLTGATEAFF; DNA: TGTGCCAGCTCACCCTTAACAGGGGCCACTGAAGCTTTCTTT; size: .; V: TRBV18; J: TRBJ1-1; D: TRBD1
CDR3: CASSREIQETQYF; DNA: TGTGCCAGCAGCCGGGAGATCCAAGAGACCCAGTACTTC; size: .; V: TRBV12-3/TRBV12-4; J: TRBJ2-5; D: .
CDR3: CASSFFGYEQYF; DNA: TGTGCCAGCAGTTTTTTCGGGTACGAGCAGTACTTC; size: .; V: TRBV12-3/TRBV12-4; J: TRBJ2-7; D: .
CDR3: CASSSGQKETQYF; DNA: TGTGCCAGCAGCTCAGGACAGAAGGAGACCCAGTACTTC; size: .; V: TRBV11-3; J: TRBJ2-5; D: .
CDR3: CASSVQGAYSPLHF; DNA: TGTGCCAGCAGCGTACAGGGGGCTTATTCACCCCTCCACTTT; size: once; V: TRBV9; J: TRBJ1-6; D: TRBD1
CDR3: CASTNRYNEQFF; DNA: TGTGCCAGCACCAACAGATACAATGAGCAGTTCTTC; size: few; V: TRBV6-5; J: TRBJ2-1; D: .
CDR3: CASSVSPGGLAPETQYF; DNA: TGTGCCAGCAGCGTTTCCCCCGGGGGGCTCGCCCCAGAGACCCAGTACTTC; size: .; V: TRBV9; J: TRBJ2-5; D: .
CDR3: CASSFGTGVYIQYF; DNA: TGTGCCAGCAGCTTCGGGACAGGGGTGTACATTCAGTACTTC; size: .; V: TRBV7-2; J: TRBJ2-4; D: TRBD1
CDR3: CATSRPQANTEAFF; DNA: TGTGCCACCAGCAGGCCTCAGGCGAACACTGAAGCTTTCTTT; size: .; V: TRBV15; J: TRBJ1-1; D: .
CDR3: CASGAGEVGTEAFF; DNA: TGCGCCAGTGGTGCCGGCGAGGTTGGCACTGAAGCTTTCTTT; size: many; V: TRBV5-1; J: TRBJ1-1; D: .
CDR3: CASSEGGQGVGYTF; DNA: TGTGCCAGCAGTGAAGGTGGGCAGGGGGTAGGCTACACCTTC; size: .; V: TRBV6-1; J: TRBJ1-2; D: TRBD1
CDR3: CAISDPRQGRFETQYF; DNA: TGTGCCATCAGTGACCCCCGACAGGGGCGGTTTGAGACCCAGTACTTC; size: .; V: TRBV10-3; J: TRBJ2-5; D: TRBD1
CDR3: CSVSQTGTSGDPGQYF; DNA: TGCAGCGTTTCCCAGACCGGGACTAGCGGGGACCCCGGGCAGTACTTC; size: .; V: TRBV29-1; J: TRBJ2-7; D: TRBD2
CDR3: CASSLSPTRGTGELFF; DNA: TGTGCCAGCAGCTTATCCCCGACTAGAGGGACCGGGGAGCTGTTTTTT; size: .; V: TRBV7-3; J: TRBJ2-2; D: .
CDR3: CASSDRGLCEQYF; DNA: TGCGCCAGCTCGGACAGGGGGCTTTGCGAGCAGTACTTC; size: .; V: TRBV23-1; J: TRBJ2-7; D: TRBD1
CDR3: CASSQGLAGTPYEQYF; DNA: TGCGCCAGCAGCCAAGGCCTAGCGGGGACCCCCTACGAGCAGTACTTC; size: .; V: TRBV4-1; J: TRBJ2-7; D: TRBD2
CDR3: CASSLTGYNGNTIYF; DNA: TGCGCCAGCAGCTTGACAGGGTATAATGGAAACACCATATATTTT; size: .; V: TRBV5-1; J: TRBJ1-3; D: .
CDR3: CASSQEGGGSYNSPLHF; DNA: TGTGCCAGCAGCCAAGAAGGGGGTGGGAGCTATAATTCACCCCTCCACTTT; size: .; V: TRBV3-1/TRBV3-2; J: TRBJ1-6; D: .
CDR3: CASSRQWGTSEETQYF; DNA: TGTGCCAGCAGCCGGCAATGGGGGACTAGCGAAGAGACCCAGTACTTC; size: .; V: TRBV5-8; J: TRBJ2-5; D: TRBD2
CDR3: CASSPLALAGATGELFF; DNA: TGTGCCAGCAGCCCCCTGGCCCTGGCGGGGGCAACCGGGGAGCTGTTTTTT; size: once; V: TRBV7-9; J: TRBJ2-2; D: .
CDR3: CAWSAGQLNYGYTF; DNA: TGTGCCTGGAGTGCGGGACAGCTCAACTATGGCTACACCTTC; size: .; V: TRBV30; J: TRBJ1-2; D: TRBD1
CDR3: CATCDPTGGGFGRPFWSAYGYTF; DNA: TGTGCCACCTGTGATCCGACGGGGGGGGGTTTTGGTCGGCCCTTTTGGTCCGCATATGGCTACACCTTC; size: .; V: TRBV24-1; J: TRBJ1-2; D: .
CDR3: CASSLAGNTGELFF; DNA: TGTGCCAGCAGCTTAGCAGGGAACACCGGGGAGCTGTTTTTT; size: once; V: TRBV7-3; J: TRBJ2-2; D: .
CDR3: CASSVGRKTEAFF; DNA: TGTGCCAGCAGTGTGGGCAGGAAAACTGAAGCTTTCTTT; size: .; V: TRBV2; J: TRBJ1-1; D: .
CDR3: CASSWGLRGNQPQHF; DNA: TGTGCCAGCAGCTGGGGACTGAGAGGCAATCAGCCCCAGCATTTT; size: .; V: TRBV3-1/TRBV3-2; J: TRBJ1-5; D: .
CDR3: CASSVRQTDNSPLHF; DNA: TGTGCCAGCAGCGTACGACAGACCGATAATTCACCCCTCCACTTT; size: .; V: TRBV11-2; J: TRBJ1-6; D: .
CDR3: CAGRDRANEQFF; DNA: TGTGCCGGGAGGGACAGGGCGAATGAGCAGTTCTTC; size: .; V: TRBV2; J: TRBJ2-1; D: TRBD1
CDR3: CASSLPGITQPQHF; DNA: TGTGCCAGCAGTTTACCAGGTATTACGCAGCCCCAGCATTTT; size: .; V: TRBV28; J: TRBJ1-5; D: .
CDR3: CASSSGQGGEAFF; DNA: TGTGCCAGCAGTTCCGGACAGGGAGGAGAAGCTTTCTTT; size: .; V: TRBV28; J: TRBJ1-1; D: TRBD1
CDR3: CASSQVVRNTGELFF; DNA: TGTGCCAGCAGCCAAGTGGTCAGAAACACCGGGGAGCTGTTTTTT; size: .; V: TRBV3-1/TRBV3-2; J: TRBJ2-2; D: .
CDR3: CASSYRGLYEQYF; DNA: TGTGCCAGCAGCTACAGGGGGCTTTACGAGCAGTACTTC; size: .; V: TRBV7-8; J: TRBJ2-7; D: TRBD1
CDR3: CASSEVIWSRETF; DNA: TGTGCCAGCAGTGAAGTGATTTGGTCGAGGGAAACCTTC; size: .; V: TRBV6-1; J: TRBJ1-2; D: .
CDR3: CASSSGLERNTDTQYF; DNA: TGTGCCAGCAGCTCCGGACTAGAACGGAACACAGATACGCAGTATTTT; size: few; V: TRBV7-3; J: TRBJ2-3; D: TRBD2
CDR3: CASRGRENTEAFF; DNA: TGTGCCAGCAGGGGCAGAGAGAACACTGAAGCTTTCTTT; size: once; V: TRBV6-5; J: TRBJ1-1; D: .
CDR3: CATSPYKPMTSGENEQYF; DNA: TGTGCCACCAGTCCCTATAAACCGATGACTAGCGGGGAAAACGAGCAGTACTTC; size: .; V: TRBV24-1; J: TRBJ2-7; D: TRBD2
CDR3: CASSPLTVKEETQYF; DNA: TGTGCCAGCTCACCACTTACAGTGAAAGAAGAGACCCAGTACTTC; size: .; V: TRBV18; J: TRBJ2-5; D: .
CDR3: CASSPGQITEAFF; DNA: TGTGCCAGCTCACCAGGACAGATCACTGAAGCTTTCTTT; size: .; V: TRBV18; J: TRBJ1-1; D: .
CDR3: CASSPFAGLLYF; DNA: TGTGCCAGCTCACCATTCGCGGGACTCTTATATTTT; size: .; V: TRBV18; J: TRBJ1-3; D: .
CDR3: CASSPGTGGGRSPLHF; DNA: TGTGCCAGCAGTCCGGGGACAGGGGGCGGGAGATCACCCCTCCACTTT; size: few; V: TRBV27; J: TRBJ1-6; D: TRBD1
CDR3: CAWSPRGRGENQPQHF; DNA: TGTGCCTGGAGTCCAAGGGGCAGGGGCGAAAATCAGCCCCAGCATTTT; size: .; V: TRBV30; J: TRBJ1-5; D: .
CDR3: CASSVYRDRDVDGELFF; DNA: TGCGCCAGCAGCGTATACCGGGACAGGGATGTGGACGGGGAGCTGTTTTTT; size: .; V: TRBV5-1; J: TRBJ2-2; D: TRBD1
CDR3: CASSQDRGVSTGELFF; DNA: TGCGCCAGCAGCCAAGATCGCGGGGTATCCACCGGGGAGCTGTTTTTT; size: .; V: TRBV4-3; J: TRBJ2-2; D: .
CDR3: CAWSPGGPYEQYF; DNA: TGTGCCTGGAGTCCGGGGGGTCCCTACGAGCAGTACTTC; size: .; V: TRBV30; J: TRBJ2-7; D: TRBD2
CDR3: CASSVDTGGSSYNSPLHF; DNA: TGTGCCAGCAGCGTGGACACAGGGGGTTCTTCCTATAATTCACCCCTCCACTTT; size: .; V: TRBV9; J: TRBJ1-6; D: TRBD1
CDR3: CASSFAGTSGGAQSYEQYF; DNA: TGTGCCAGCAGCTTCGCCGGGACTAGCGGGGGGGCGCAATCCTACGAGCAGTACTTC; size: .; V: TRBV7-2; J: TRBJ2-7; D: TRBD2
CDR3: CASRVGGNYNEQFF; DNA: TGTGCCAGCAGGGTCGGGGGGAACTACAATGAGCAGTTCTTC; size: .; V: TRBV6-5; J: TRBJ2-1; D: TRBD2
CDR3: CASSVMGPEYEQYF; DNA: TGTGCCAGCAGCGTAATGGGGCCAGAATACGAGCAGTACTTC; size: .; V: TRBV5-6; J: TRBJ2-7; D: .
CDR3: CASSEARGRAGANQPQHF; DNA: TGTGCCAGCAGTGAAGCACGGGGGAGGGCGGGGGCTAATCAGCCCCAGCATTTT; size: .; V: TRBV6-1; J: TRBJ1-5; D: .